This T cell receptor (beta chain) appears in the sequencing data of a study of beta chain features in type 1 diabetes. Study results and caveats: Patients with Type 1 diabetes showed moderately but significantly shorter TCRB CDR3s in all four CD4+ subsets.

The germline V gene has CDR1 KGHSH and CDR2 LQKENI. The V segment lost 5 bases and the J segment 2 bases; nucleotides outside the gene matches: 6. The CDR3 runs to 15 residues. The entirety of the isolated RNA underwent reverse transcription, so expressed TCRB transcripts were sequenced. Produced via immunoSEQ multiplex PCR; TCRdb's table is partial and in-frame only. The top ten hold 4.2% of the sample, which has 20,000 to 25,000 clones, about 69% seen once. This clone was recorded a few times. Antigen: not known. Sequences were obtained from Tregs from blood. The origin of this receptor is a man between 18 and 35 years old with type 1 diabetes. This chain uses TRBV18 with TRBJ2-1; 7 bases line up with TRBD2. CDR3: CASSLGRVTYNEQFF. CDR3 nucleotide sequence: TGTGCCAGCTCATTGGGGAGGGTCACCTACAATGAGCAGTTCTTC.